A selection of T cell receptor beta chains follows, all from one sample in a study of T cell changes during pregnancy in multiple sclerosis. Some clones are missing from TCRdb's copy, which holds only in-frame ones; the method was immunoSEQ multiplex PCR. The table has 85,000 to 130,000 clones, just over 90% seen once. This specimen consisted of peripheral blood, obtained in the second trimester of pregnancy. These receptors came from a female donor with multiple sclerosis, enrolled in a pregnancy study. Both conserved end residues are part of each CDR3. A D gene is named only where the DNA matches it firmly. Only some rows state a clone size, as once, few, many or a class for expanded clones.

v_gene: TRBV19; abundance: -; j_gene: TRBJ1-5; d_gene: TRBD1; CDR3nt: TGTGCCAGTAGTGCCCGCCCCGGGACAGTTAGCAATCAGCCCCAGCATTTT; CDR3aa: CASSARPGTVSNQPQHF
v_gene: TRBV27; abundance: -; j_gene: TRBJ2-7; d_gene: TRBD1; CDR3nt: TGTGCCAGCAGTTTAACGCTAGTGGGGACAGCCTACGAGCAGTACTTC; CDR3aa: CASSLTLVGTAYEQYF
v_gene: TRBV28; abundance: -; j_gene: TRBJ2-2; d_gene: TRBD1; CDR3nt: TGTGCCAGCAGCCCGGGACAGGGGAGGACCGGGGAGCTGTTTTTT; CDR3aa: CASSPGQGRTGELFF
v_gene: TRBV29-1; abundance: -; j_gene: TRBJ1-2; d_gene: TRBD1; CDR3nt: TGCAGCGTTGCGACAGGGGGAGATGGCTACACCTTC; CDR3aa: CSVATGGDGYTF
v_gene: TRBV4-2; abundance: -; j_gene: TRBJ1-2; d_gene: TRBD1; CDR3nt: TGTGCCAGCAGCCAAACGACAGGGTATGACTATGGCTACACCTTC; CDR3aa: CASSQTTGYDYGYTF
v_gene: TRBV28; abundance: few; j_gene: TRBJ1-2; d_gene: -; CDR3nt: TGTGCCAGCAGTCCGCCCGGGGAGTATGGCTACACCTTC; CDR3aa: CASSPPGEYGYTF
v_gene: TRBV5-4; abundance: -; j_gene: TRBJ1-2; d_gene: TRBD1; CDR3nt: TGTGCCAGCATCCCCGACAGGGGGCGAAACTATGGCTACACCTTC; CDR3aa: CASIPDRGRNYGYTF
v_gene: TRBV11-2; abundance: -; j_gene: TRBJ1-6; d_gene: -; CDR3nt: TGTGCCAGCAGCTTAGCCGTTGAGCGGTTCCCCCTCCACTTT; CDR3aa: CASSLAVERFPLHF
v_gene: TRBV27; abundance: -; j_gene: TRBJ1-2; d_gene: -; CDR3nt: TGTGCCAGCAGTTTACTGTACGGCGGTACTAACTATGGCTACACCTTC; CDR3aa: CASSLLYGGTNYGYTF
v_gene: TRBV18; abundance: -; j_gene: TRBJ1-2; d_gene: TRBD1; CDR3nt: TGTGCCAGCTCACCGACCGGGACAGGGGGCGCGGATGGCTACACCTTC; CDR3aa: CASSPTGTGGADGYTF